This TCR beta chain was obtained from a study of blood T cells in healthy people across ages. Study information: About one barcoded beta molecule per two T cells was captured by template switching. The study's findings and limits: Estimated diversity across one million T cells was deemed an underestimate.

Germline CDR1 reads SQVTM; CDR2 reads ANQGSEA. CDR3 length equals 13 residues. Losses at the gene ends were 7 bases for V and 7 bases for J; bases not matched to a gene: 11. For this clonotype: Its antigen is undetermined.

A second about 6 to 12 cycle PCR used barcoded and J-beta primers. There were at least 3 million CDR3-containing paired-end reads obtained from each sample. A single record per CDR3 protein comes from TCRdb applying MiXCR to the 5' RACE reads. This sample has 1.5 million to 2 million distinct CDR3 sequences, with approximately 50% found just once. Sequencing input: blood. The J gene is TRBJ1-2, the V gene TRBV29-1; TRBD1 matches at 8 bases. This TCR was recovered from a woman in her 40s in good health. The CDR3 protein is CSALQTGEGGYTF. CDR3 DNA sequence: TGCAGCGCTCTACAGACAGGGGAGGGTGGCTACACCTTC.